This entry is about one T cell receptor (beta chain). Its target is not known. The CDR3 runs 15 residues. The germline CDR1 and CDR2 sequences are SGHVS and FNYEAQ. V dropped 0 bases and J dropped 1 base, with 7 bases sitting between them. The sample comes from a study of T cell responses to AZD1222 COVID-19 vaccine. Study-wide results and limits: Targeting of unmutated variant regions was reportedly seen in nearly half of spike-specific TCRs. CD4 TCRs covered the whole spike, strongest at regions 160-218 and 743-854.

Using immunoSEQ multiplex PCR, the repertoire was profiled, and TCRdb retains in-frame clones only, with some absent. This table holds 190,000 or so clones, approximately 90% found once. The chain joins TRBV7-6 to TRBJ1-5, with D perhaps TRBD1 (5 bases). Sequencing was performed on peripheral blood, taken 28 days after the second AZD1222 dose. This TCR came from an adult who received the AZD1222 COVID-19 vaccine. The CDR3 here is CASSLAPGSNQPQHF. DNA of the CDR3: TGTGCCAGCAGCTTAGCGCCAGGGAGCAATCAGCCCCAGCATTTT.